These 15 T cell receptor beta chains came from one sample sequenced in a study of blood T cell repertoires in COVID-19. TCRdb keeps only in-frame clones here, not all; method: immunoSEQ multiplex PCR. The sample has some 280,000 clones; about nine tenths are singletons. Sequenced material: peripheral blood. The source of these receptors is a woman in her thirties with active or convalescent COVID-19.

The V and J genes are TRBV10-2 and TRBJ2-3; TRBD1 matches 7 bases. The CDR3 runs to 15 residues. Germline V gives CDR1 WSHSY, CDR2 SAAADI. V gave up 7 bases and J gave up 3 bases; unmatched junction bases: 10. CDR3 sequence (DNA): TGCGCCAGCACCCAGAGAAGGGGGCAGACAGATACGCAGTATTTT. Protein: CASTQRRGQTDTQYF.

J is TRBJ1-3 and V is TRBV5-1; D is unresolved. The CDR3 totals 13 residues. Germline lookup yields CDR1 SGHRS and CDR2 YFSETQ. V lost 3 bases and J 0 bases, leaving 4 bases between the germline ends. CDR3 bases: TGCGCCAGCAGCTACACCTCTGGAAACACCATATATTTT. Translation: CASSYTSGNTIYF. Using reference TRBV5-1 and TRBJ1-3 for the parts outside the CDR3, the full variable domain is KAGVTQTPRYLIKTRGQQVTLSCSPISGHRSVSWYQQTPGQGLQFLFEYFSETQRNKGNFPGRFSGRQFSNSRSEMNVSTLELGDSALYLCASSYTSGNTIYFGEGSWLTVV.

The chain couples TRBV11-2 to TRBJ1-5; tentative D call: TRBD1 (6 bases). CDR1 is SGHAT, CDR2 FQNNGV, per germline. Trimming left V 3 bases short and J 4 bases short, with 7 bases between. The CDR3 sequence is 13 residues long. Here the CDR3 reads CASSLDSNQPQHF. CDR3 coding DNA: TGTGCCAGCAGCTTGGACAGTAATCAGCCCCAGCATTTT.

The V call is TRBV19, the J call TRBJ2-6; the D is unclear. CDR1 is LNHDA, CDR2 SQIVND, per germline (reference sequence). This CDR3 comprises 13 residues. Trimming took 6 bases from V and 3 from J, leaving 6 bases between them. The CDR3 nucleotides read TGTGCCAGTAGATTAGATGGGGCCAACGTCCTGACTTTC. Translated, it gives CASRLDGANVLTF.

This clone occurred once. The chain recombines TRBV4-2 with TRBJ2-5; 14 nucleotides align to TRBD2. V was pared by 2 bases and J by 3 bases, with 2 bases of the junction left unmatched. The CDR3 has 16 amino acids. Germline V lookup: CDR1 LGHNA, CDR2 YNFKEQ. The CDR3 DNA follows: TGTGCCAGCAGCCAATCGGGACTAGCGGGGGAAGAGACCCAGTACTTC. This translates into CASSQSGLAGEETQYF.

This chain uses TRBV7-8 with TRBJ1-5, with D hard to call. The CDR3 spans 15 residues. V was cut by 2 bases and J by 3 bases, with 11 bases left in between. Germline-derived CDR1 and CDR2 are SGHVS and FQNEAQ. The DNA of the CDR3 is TGTGCCAGCAGCTTATATCCAGTGATCAATCAGCCCCAGCATTTT. Amino acids: CASSLYPVINQPQHF.

The chain joins TRBV7-2 to TRBJ2-1; 14 positions agree with TRBD2. Germline V gene sequence: CDR1 SGHTA, CDR2 FQGNSA. V gave up 5 bases and J gave up 8 bases; unmatched junction bases: 11. The length of the CDR3 is 17 residues. CDR3 DNA sequence: TGTGCCAGCAGCCGCGGACTAGCGGGGGGTTATTTCGATGAGCAGTTCTTC. Protein sequence: CASSRGLAGGYFDEQFF. The whole variable domain, filled in from reference TRBV7-2 and TRBJ2-1, reads GAGVSQSPSNKVTEKGKDVELRCDPISGHTALYWYRQSLGQGLEFLIYFQGNSAPDKSGLPSDRFSAERTGGSVSTLTIQRTQQEDSAVYLCASSRGLAGGYFDEQFFGPGTRLTVL.

The chain combines TRBV12-2 with TRBJ1-2; TRBD1, the D gene given by the table, was not confirmed from the DNA. TRBV12-2 constitutes a pseudogene. The CDR3 is 16 residues long. The CDR3 DNA reads as TGTGCAAGTCGCTTAGCGTGGACAGGGGGGGAGGATGGCTACACCTTC. It yields the protein CASRLAWTGGEDGYTF.

This clone was recorded once. The rearrangement uses TRBV30 and TRBJ1-2, with D tentatively TRBD1 (5 bases). Germline V CDR1 and CDR2: GTSNPN, SVGIG (reference sequence). This CDR3 contains 13 residues. V was pared by 6 bases and J by 8 bases, with 19 bases between. The CDR3 bases are TGTGCCTGCCCCGCCAGGGCAGGATCCGGCTACACCTTC. Protein product: CACPARAGSGYTF. Based on the CDR3 plus reference TRBV30 and TRBJ1-2, the full variable domain is SQTIHQWPATLVQPVGSPLSLECTVEGTSNPNLYWYRQAAGRGLQLLFYSVGIGQISSEVPQNLSASRPQDRQFILSSKKLLLSDSGFYLCACPARAGSGYTFGSGTRLTVV.

The V and J genes are TRBV5-6 and TRBJ1-4, with D possibly TRBD1 on 5 matching bases. CDR1 SGHDT and CDR2 YYEEEE come from the germline V gene. This CDR3 region has 15 residues. V lost 0 bases and J 4 bases, leaving 10 bases between the germline ends. The CDR3 sequence is CASSLGQGVNEKLFF. The CDR3 DNA reads as TGTGCCAGCAGCTTGGGGCAGGGCGTTAATGAAAAACTGTTTTTT.

As DNA, the CDR3 is TGTGCCAGCAGGTCTCGCGGGGGGCCCTCCTACGAGCAGTACTTC. Residues: CASRSRGGPSYEQYF. The chain recombines TRBV7-6 with TRBJ2-7, with 8 positions matching TRBD2. The V and J ends lost 6 bases and 0 bases, in that order; junction bases with no gene match: 7. The CDR3 is made up of 15 amino acids. Looked up from germline, CDR1 is SGHVS and CDR2 is FNYEAQ.

This clone was detected a few times. The CDR3 DNA reads TGTGCCAGCAGTTACCCACAGGGGGATTCGGATACGCAGTATTTT. It codes for CASSYPQGDSDTQYF. The chain employs TRBV6-2 or TRBV6-3 and TRBJ2-3; 8 bases are shared with TRBD1. Unmatched junction bases numbered 7, after V lost 2 bases and J lost 6 bases. This CDR3 is built from 15 residues. Germline-derived CDR1 and CDR2 are MNHEY and SVGEGT.

The chain combines TRBV27 with TRBJ2-6, with D unresolved. The CDR3 runs 15 residues. Trimming removed 5 bases from V and 0 bases from J, with 8 bases in between. The V gene's germline CDR1 is MNHEY and CDR2 SMNVEV (reference sequence). CDR3: CASSPNYSGANVLTF. In DNA, the CDR3 is TGTGCCAGCAGTCCAAACTACTCTGGGGCCAACGTCCTGACTTTC.

This chain uses TRBV18 with TRBJ2-1; D unclear. CDR1 is KGHSH, CDR2 LQKENI, per germline. V lost 0 bases to trimming and J lost 4 bases, with 13 bases between them. The CDR3 length is 16 residues. The chain's CDR3 is CASSPPVRPGYNEQFF. Here the CDR3 DNA reads TGTGCCAGCTCACCACCGGTCAGGCCTGGATACAATGAGCAGTTCTTC.

CDR3 nucleotides: TGTGCCAGCTCACCCACGGGGGCAGGGGGCAACTATGGCTACACCTTC. Residues: CASSPTGAGGNYGYTF. This chain joins TRBV18 and TRBJ1-2; the match to TRBD1 covers 8 bases. With 3 bases clipped from V and 2 bases from J, the junction kept 8 bases outside the gene matches. Looked up from germline, CDR1 is KGHSH and CDR2 is LQKENI. This CDR3 contains 16 residues.